What follows describes a single TCR beta chain. No antigen is known for it. These data come from a study of T cell clones after liver transplantation. Overall study: Tolerance: complete withdrawal held at least one year, liver enzymes staying within twice normal. Study observations and caveats: Graft donor-reactive T cells may have migrated into the graft rather than being deleted. Low donor cell numbers restricted donor-reactive repertoire measurement in two subjects.

Sequenced by immunoSEQ multiplex PCR; TCRdb stores in-frame clones only, minus some. The top ten hold more than 0.8% of the sample, which has some 120,000 clones, 90% seen once. The CDR3 is 14 amino acids. The ends were cut back, 1 base at V and 1 base at J, with 7 bases in the middle. Germline CDR1 is LGHNT and CDR2 is FRNRAP. The sequence derives from a human patient who received a liver transplant. Some T cells may be supplied by the graft donor. V and J are TRBV12-5 and TRBJ1-1; D is undetermined. Source: CD4+ T cells from blood, taken 12 months after liver transplant. CDR3 in DNA: TGTGCTAGTGGTTTGGGCTTTTCGAACACTGAAGCTTTCTTT. Amino acids: CASGLGFSNTEAFF.